These 20 T cell receptor beta chains originate from one sample sequenced in a study of PD-1 blockade in classical Hodgkin lymphoma. Produced via immunoSEQ multiplex PCR; TCRdb's table is partial and in-frame only. The sample holds 100,000 or so clones; 90% are singletons and the top ten take under 3.5%. Time point given: cycle 4 day 1 (C4D1), after 5 to 7 weeks of nivolumab. Patients all relapsed after autologous stem cell transplantation, and there was variation in brentuximab vedotin exposure. Sequencing was performed on peripheral blood mononuclear cells (PBMCs), taken before the fourth cycle of nivolumab. The receptors were sampled from a human donor with classical Hodgkin lymphoma.

The J gene is TRBJ1-4, the V gene TRBV18; possible D gene TRBD1, 5 bases. Trimming removed 2 bases at V and 4 bases at J, with 11 bases between. Germline CDR1 KGHSH, CDR2 LQKENI. The CDR3 runs 15 residues. The CDR3 DNA is TGTGCCAGCTCACCATCAAAGGGGCATAATGAAAAACTGTTTTTT. It codes for CASSPSKGHNEKLFF.

Comments on this clone: A read error may account for a junction end that differs from germline. Additional DNA sequences in this sample encode the identical CDR3. The CDR3 nucleotides are TGTGCCAGCCTCAGGACTGCCCAAGAGACTCAGTACTTC. It codes for CASLRTAQETQYF. The rearrangement joins TRBV6-6 to TRBJ2-5; perhaps TRBD2 as D (5 bases). CDR3 size: 13 residues. Germline V gives CDR1 MNHNY, CDR2 SVGAGI (reference sequence).

The chain links TRBV4-3 to TRBJ1-5; D remains unclear. The V and J ends lost 0 bases and 4 bases respectively, with 7 bases between them. Germline assignment: CDR1 LGHNA and CDR2 YSLEER. This CDR3 spans 14 amino acids. CDR3 residues: CASSQDLGNQPQHF. The CDR3 nucleotides read TGCGCCAGCAGCCAAGATCTCGGGAATCAGCCCCAGCATTTT.

The V gene is TRBV11-2, the J gene TRBJ2-2, with 8 bases fitting TRBD2. The junction had 7 bases not matched to a gene; V was cut back by 3 bases and J by 7 bases. The germline gives CDR1 SGHAT, CDR2 FQNNGV. The CDR3 is made up of 15 amino acids. The CDR3 nucleotides are TGTGCCAGCAGCTTTGACGGGGGGGCCGGCGGGGAGCTGTTTTTT. Its translation is CASSFDGGAGGELFF.

The genes are TRBV29-1 and TRBJ2-3, with D possibly matching TRBD1 (5 bases). The CDR3 extends over 16 amino acids. The germline V and J ends were trimmed by 6 bases and 3 bases, with 22 bases remaining between them. Per germline, CDR1 SQVTM and CDR2 ANQGSEA. Here the CDR3 reads CSVASTVALSTDTQYF. Written as DNA, the CDR3 is TGCAGCGTCGCCTCGACAGTGGCATTATCTACAGATACGCAGTATTTT.

A few counts support this clone. The chain is built from TRBV5-4 and TRBJ1-1; 8 nucleotides line up with TRBD1. The CDR3 sequence is 15 residues long. V was pared by 4 bases and J by 0 bases, with 5 bases of the junction left unmatched. Germline CDR1 and CDR2: SGHNT and YYREEE (reference sequence). CDR3 loop: CASSLTGGMNTEAFF. The CDR3 DNA is TGTGCCAGCAGCCTAACAGGGGGGATGAACACTGAAGCTTTCTTT.

V gene TRBV2 combines with J gene TRBJ1-2; 8 bases map to TRBD1. This CDR3 has 13 amino acids. Trimming at V came to 8 bases and at J to 8 bases, leaving 10 bases not matched to a gene. Germline assignment: CDR1 SNHLY and CDR2 FYNNEI. CDR3 region: CASCPDRGQGYTF. In DNA form, the CDR3 reads TGTGCCAGCTGTCCAGACAGGGGTCAGGGCTACACCTTC. Combining the CDR3 with reference TRBV2 and TRBJ1-2 gives the whole variable domain EPEVTQTPSHQVTQMGQEVILRCVPISNHLYFYWYRQILGQKVEFLVSFYNNEISEKSEIFDDQFSVERPDGSNFTLKIRSTKLEDSAMYFCASCPDRGQGYTFGSGTRLTVV.

The V call is TRBV18, the J call TRBJ1-1; no clear D gene. V gave up 0 bases and J gave up 3 bases, with 8 bases separating them. The CDR3 runs to 14 residues. Germline loops: CDR1 KGHSH, CDR2 LQKENI. As DNA, the CDR3 is TGTGCCAGCTCACCACCGGTATTGGACACTGAAGCTTTCTTT. Translation: CASSPPVLDTEAFF.

This clone appeared a few times. The chain carries TRBV27 and TRBJ1-6; 7 bases line up with TRBD1. The CDR3 is made up of 15 amino acids. Trimming removed 5 bases from V and 11 bases from J; junction bases left unmatched: 12. Germline CDR1 is MNHEY and CDR2 is SMNVEV (reference sequence). The CDR3 region has the DNA TGTGCCAGCAGTATCGCTTGGGACAGAAGGGCACCCCTCCACTTT. The encoded protein is CASSIAWDRRAPLHF.

The chain joins TRBV9 to TRBJ1-4, with D tentatively TRBD1 (5 bases). V lost 0 bases and J 4 bases, leaving 7 bases between the germline ends. The CDR3 is 14 amino acids. Germline assignment: CDR1 SGDLS and CDR2 YYNGEE. This CDR3 is CASSVGGVNEKLFF. The CDR3 bases are TGTGCCAGCAGCGTAGGGGGGGTTAATGAAAAACTGTTTTTT.

The V call is TRBV2, the J call TRBJ2-7; perhaps TRBD1 as D (5 bases). Trimming took 2 bases from V and 3 from J, leaving 11 bases between them. Germline CDR1 is SNHLY and CDR2 is FYNNEI. CDR3 length equals 14 residues. The DNA for the CDR3 is TGTGCCAGCAGTGAACCATCAGGGCTCTACGAGCAGTACTTC. Its protein product is CASSEPSGLYEQYF.

This rearrangement joins TRBV7-2 to TRBJ2-3; D remains unclear. Germline V gene data show CDR1 as SGHTA and CDR2 as FQGNSA. V shed 6 bases and J shed 5 bases, with 15 bases lying between them. The CDR3 runs to 14 residues. The CDR3: CASRPHSPLDTQYF. Written as DNA, the CDR3 is TGTGCCAGCAGACCTCACTCGCCCCTAGATACGCAGTATTTT. Complete variable domain (other parts from reference TRBV7-2 and TRBJ2-3): GAGVSQSPSNKVTEKGKDVELRCDPISGHTALYWYRQSLGQGLEFLIYFQGNSAPDKSGLPSDRFSAERTGGSVSTLTIQRTQQEDSAVYLCASRPHSPLDTQYFGPGTRLTVL.

This clone was picked up one time. V is TRBV7-3 and J is TRBJ2-7, with 13 bases matching TRBD2. Germline CDR1 reads SGHTA; CDR2 reads FQGTGA. This CDR3 region has 16 residues. With 5 bases clipped from V and 2 bases from J, the junction kept 6 bases outside the gene matches. The CDR3 region is CASSQTLAGGPYEQYF. The DNA of the CDR3 is TGTGCCAGCAGCCAGACACTAGCGGGGGGGCCCTACGAGCAGTACTTC.

The chain has TRBV5-6 and TRBJ1-2; 9 bases agree with TRBD1. CDR1 is SGHDT and CDR2 is YYEEEE in the germline V gene. The CDR3 runs 14 residues. Trimming took 1 base from V and 4 from J; bases not matched to a gene: 2. This CDR3 is CASSLLDRGYGYTF. In nucleotides, the CDR3 is TGTGCCAGCAGCTTGCTGGACAGGGGCTATGGCTACACCTTC. Variable domain in full (rest from reference TRBV5-6 and TRBJ1-2): DAGVTQSPTHLIKTRGQQVTLRCSPKSGHDTVSWYQQALGQGPQFIFQYYEEEERQRGNFPDRFSGHQFPNYSSELNVNALLLGDSALYLCASSLLDRGYGYTFGSGTRLTVV.

This chain links TRBV28 with TRBJ2-7; no clear D. Between the trimmed V and J ends, which lost 4 bases and 3 bases, there was a span of 7 bases. The length of the CDR3 is 12 residues. Germline CDR1 is MDHEN and CDR2 is SYDVKM. CDR3 nucleotides: TGTGCCAGCAGTTCGCCTTACTACGAGCAGTACTTC. It encodes CASSSPYYEQYF.

This chain connects TRBV6-5 to TRBJ2-3; D gene ambiguous. The CDR3 length is 13 residues. Germline V gene lookup returns CDR1 MNHEY and CDR2 SVGAGI. Trimming cost V 1 base and J 4 bases, with 6 bases left between them. The CDR3 loop is CASSYFRADTQYF. The CDR3, as DNA: TGTGCCAGCAGTTACTTTCGGGCAGATACGCAGTATTTT.

V usage is TRBV19 and J usage is TRBJ2-1, with TRBD2 as a possible D gene (6 bases). The V gene lost 5 bases and the J gene lost 1 base, with 18 bases spanning the gap. The CDR3 is 17 residues long. Germline V gives CDR1 LNHDA, CDR2 SQIVND (reference sequence). The CDR3 bases are TGTGCCAGTAGTGCGTGGGCGTGGGGGGATTCCTACAATGAGCAGTTCTTC. The encoded protein is CASSAWAWGDSYNEQFF. Full variable domain (rest looked up from reference TRBV19 and TRBJ2-1): DGGITQSPKYLFRKEGQNVTLSCEQNLNHDAMYWYRQDPGQGLRLIYYSQIVNDFQKGDIAEGYSVSREKKESFPLTVTSAQKNPTAFYLCASSAWAWGDSYNEQFFGPGTRLTVL.

The CDR3 spells CASNKIDADNEQFF. In nucleotides, the CDR3 is TGTGCCAGCAATAAGATCGACGCCGACAATGAGCAGTTCTTC. The chain links TRBV2 to TRBJ2-1; D is uncertain. CDR1 and CDR2 from the germline V gene are SNHLY and FYNNEI. The CDR3 is 14 residues long. V was cut by 7 bases and J by 5 bases, with 15 bases left in between.

The rearrangement links TRBV4-1 to TRBJ1-2; TRBD1 matches at 7 bases. Germline V gives CDR1 MGHRA, CDR2 YSYEKL. CDR3 size: 17 residues. V shed 4 bases, J shed 4 bases, and the junction held 15 bases outside the gene matches. This chain's CDR3 is CASSPPEIRGQPYGYTF. In nucleotides, the CDR3 is TGCGCCAGCAGCCCCCCCGAAATTCGGGGACAGCCCTATGGCTACACCTTC.

This chain links TRBV10-3 with TRBJ1-5, with D unresolved. The CDR3 length is 14 residues. The V end lost 2 bases, the J end lost 3 bases, and 8 bases lay between the germline ends. Germline loops: CDR1 ENHRY, CDR2 SYGVKD. CDR3 DNA sequence: TGTGCCATCAGTGAGGGCCAGCTCAATCAGCCCCAGCATTTT. Its translation is CAISEGQLNQPQHF.